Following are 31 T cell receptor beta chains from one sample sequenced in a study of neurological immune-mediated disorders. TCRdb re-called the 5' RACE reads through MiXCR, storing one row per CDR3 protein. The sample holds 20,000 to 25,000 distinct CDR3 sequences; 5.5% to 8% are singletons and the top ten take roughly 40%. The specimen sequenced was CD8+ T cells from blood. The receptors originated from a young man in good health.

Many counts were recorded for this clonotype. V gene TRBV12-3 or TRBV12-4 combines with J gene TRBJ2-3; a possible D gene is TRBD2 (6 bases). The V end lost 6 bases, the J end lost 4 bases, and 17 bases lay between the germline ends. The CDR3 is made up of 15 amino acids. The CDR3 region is CASSPGTFGPDTQYF. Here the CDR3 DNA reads TGTGCCAGCAGCCCGGGGACTTTCGGGCCAGATACGCAGTATTTT.

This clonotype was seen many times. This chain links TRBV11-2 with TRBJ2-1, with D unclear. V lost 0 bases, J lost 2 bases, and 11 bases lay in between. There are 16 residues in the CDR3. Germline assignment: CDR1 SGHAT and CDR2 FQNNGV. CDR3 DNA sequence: TGTGCCAGCAGCTTAGATAGGCTTCCTCCCTACAATGAGCAGTTCTTC. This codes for CASSLDRLPPYNEQFF.

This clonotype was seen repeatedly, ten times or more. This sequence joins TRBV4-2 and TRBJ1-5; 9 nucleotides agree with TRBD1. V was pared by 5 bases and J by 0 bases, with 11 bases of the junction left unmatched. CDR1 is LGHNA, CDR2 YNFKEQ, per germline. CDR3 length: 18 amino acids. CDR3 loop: CASSTVGTGTYSNQPQHF. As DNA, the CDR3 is TGTGCCAGCAGCACGGTTGGGACAGGGACTTATAGCAATCAGCCCCAGCATTTT.

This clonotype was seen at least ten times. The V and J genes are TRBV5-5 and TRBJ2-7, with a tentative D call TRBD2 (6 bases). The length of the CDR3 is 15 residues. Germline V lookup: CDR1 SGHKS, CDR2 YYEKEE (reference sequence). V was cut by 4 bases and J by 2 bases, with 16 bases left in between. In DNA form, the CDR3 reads TGTGCCAGCAGCGAGAAAGGGACTTCAGCCTACGAGCAGTACTTC. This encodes CASSEKGTSAYEQYF.

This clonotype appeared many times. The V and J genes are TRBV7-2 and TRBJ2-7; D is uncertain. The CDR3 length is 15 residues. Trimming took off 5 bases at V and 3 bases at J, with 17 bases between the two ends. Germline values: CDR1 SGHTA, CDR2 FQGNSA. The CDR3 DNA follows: TGTGCCAGCAGCCCGAATTTGCGGATGGGCTACGAGCAGTACTTC. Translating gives CASSPNLRMGYEQYF.

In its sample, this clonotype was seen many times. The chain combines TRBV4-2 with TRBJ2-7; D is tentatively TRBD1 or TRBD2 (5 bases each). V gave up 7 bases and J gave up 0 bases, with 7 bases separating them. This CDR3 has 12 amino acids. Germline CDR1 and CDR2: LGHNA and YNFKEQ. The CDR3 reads CASKGTSYEQYF. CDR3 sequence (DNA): TGTGCCAGCAAGGGGACCTCCTACGAGCAGTACTTC.

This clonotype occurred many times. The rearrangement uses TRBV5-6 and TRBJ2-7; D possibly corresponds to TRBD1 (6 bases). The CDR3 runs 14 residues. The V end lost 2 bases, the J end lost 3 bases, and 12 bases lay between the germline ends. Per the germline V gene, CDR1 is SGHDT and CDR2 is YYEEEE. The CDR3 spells CASSFSGEIYEQYF. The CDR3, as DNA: TGTGCCAGCAGCTTCTCAGGGGAGATCTACGAGCAGTACTTC.

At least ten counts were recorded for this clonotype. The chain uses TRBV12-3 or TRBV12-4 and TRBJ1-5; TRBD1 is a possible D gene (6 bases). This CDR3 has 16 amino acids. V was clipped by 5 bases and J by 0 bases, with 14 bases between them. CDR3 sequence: CASSRGGGFSNQPQHF. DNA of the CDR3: TGTGCCAGCAGTCGGGGAGGGGGTTTTAGCAATCAGCCCCAGCATTTT.

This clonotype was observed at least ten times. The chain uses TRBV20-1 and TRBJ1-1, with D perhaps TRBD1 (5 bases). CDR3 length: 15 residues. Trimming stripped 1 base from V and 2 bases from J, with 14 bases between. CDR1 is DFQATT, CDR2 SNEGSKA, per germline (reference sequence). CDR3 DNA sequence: TGCAGTGCTAGAGGGGCAGGGCTAGTCAACACTGAAGCTTTCTTT. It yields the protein CSARGAGLVNTEAFF.

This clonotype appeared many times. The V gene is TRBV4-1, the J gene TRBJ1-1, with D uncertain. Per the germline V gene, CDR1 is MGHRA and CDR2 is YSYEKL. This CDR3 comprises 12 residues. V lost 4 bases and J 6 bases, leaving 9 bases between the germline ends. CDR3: CASSPGSAEAFF. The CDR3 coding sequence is TGCGCCAGCAGCCCCGGGTCAGCTGAAGCTTTCTTT.

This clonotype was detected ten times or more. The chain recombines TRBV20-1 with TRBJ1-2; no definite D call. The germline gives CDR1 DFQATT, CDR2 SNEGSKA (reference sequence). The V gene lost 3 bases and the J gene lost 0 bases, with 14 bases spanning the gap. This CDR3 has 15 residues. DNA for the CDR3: TGCAGTGCTAGGGACTTCTCAGAATCTAACTATGGCTACACCTTC. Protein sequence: CSARDFSESNYGYTF.

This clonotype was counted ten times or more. The CDR3 DNA sequence: TGCGCCAGCAGCTTCGGGACAGGGGGCTGGGACACTGAAGCTTTCTTT. Its protein product is CASSFGTGGWDTEAFF. The rearrangement links TRBV5-1 to TRBJ1-1; 12 nucleotides match TRBD1. This CDR3 is built from 16 residues. The ends lost 2 bases at V and 3 bases at J; junction bases unmatched: 5. Germline V gene lookup returns CDR1 SGHRS and CDR2 YFSETQ.

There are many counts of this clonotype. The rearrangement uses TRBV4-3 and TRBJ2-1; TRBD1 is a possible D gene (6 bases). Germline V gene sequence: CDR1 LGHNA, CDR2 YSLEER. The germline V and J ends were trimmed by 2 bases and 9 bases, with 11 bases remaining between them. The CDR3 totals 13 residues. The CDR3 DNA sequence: TGCGCCAGCAGCCAACAGGGACAAACTGAGCAGTTCTTC. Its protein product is CASSQQGQTEQFF.

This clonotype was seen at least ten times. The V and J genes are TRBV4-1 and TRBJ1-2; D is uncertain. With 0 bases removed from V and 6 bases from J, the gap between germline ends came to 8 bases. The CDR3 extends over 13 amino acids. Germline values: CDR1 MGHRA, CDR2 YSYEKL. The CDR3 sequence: CASSQDSGNGYTF. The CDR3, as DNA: TGCGCCAGCAGCCAAGATTCGGGGAATGGCTACACCTTC.

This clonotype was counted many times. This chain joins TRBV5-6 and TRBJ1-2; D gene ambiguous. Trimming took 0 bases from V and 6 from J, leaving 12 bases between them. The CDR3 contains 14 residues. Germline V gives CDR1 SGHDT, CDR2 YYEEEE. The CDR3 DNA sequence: TGTGCCAGCAGCTTGGAGTCAACAGAGAATGGCTACACCTTC. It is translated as CASSLESTENGYTF.

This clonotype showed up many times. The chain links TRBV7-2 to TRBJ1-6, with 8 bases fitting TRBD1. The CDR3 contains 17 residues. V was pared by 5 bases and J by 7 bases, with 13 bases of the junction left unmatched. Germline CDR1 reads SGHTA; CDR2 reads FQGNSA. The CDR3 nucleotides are TGTGCCAGCAGCCCAGAAAGAGACAGGGGTCGAAATTCACCCCTCCACTTT. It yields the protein CASSPERDRGRNSPLHF.

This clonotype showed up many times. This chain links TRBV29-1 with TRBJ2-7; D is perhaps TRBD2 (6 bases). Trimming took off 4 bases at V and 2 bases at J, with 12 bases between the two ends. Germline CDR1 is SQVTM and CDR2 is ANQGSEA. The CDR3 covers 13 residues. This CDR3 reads CSVGAGRTYEQYF. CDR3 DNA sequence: TGCAGCGTTGGGGCTGGGAGGACCTACGAGCAGTACTTC.

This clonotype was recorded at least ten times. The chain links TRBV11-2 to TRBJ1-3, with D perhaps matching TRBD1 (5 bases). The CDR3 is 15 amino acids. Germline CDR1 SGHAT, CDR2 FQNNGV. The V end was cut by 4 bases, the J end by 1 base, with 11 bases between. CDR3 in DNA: TGTGCCAGCAGCTCGGGACCATATTCTGGAAACACCATATATTTT. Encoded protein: CASSSGPYSGNTIYF.

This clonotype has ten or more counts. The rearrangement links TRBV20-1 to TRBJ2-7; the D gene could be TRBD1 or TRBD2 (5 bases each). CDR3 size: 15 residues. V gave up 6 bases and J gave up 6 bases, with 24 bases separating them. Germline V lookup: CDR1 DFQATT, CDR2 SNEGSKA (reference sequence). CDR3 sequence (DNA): TGCAGTGCCACGGGACCCTCTATGGAGTACGCCGAGCAGTACTTC. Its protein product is CSATGPSMEYAEQYF.

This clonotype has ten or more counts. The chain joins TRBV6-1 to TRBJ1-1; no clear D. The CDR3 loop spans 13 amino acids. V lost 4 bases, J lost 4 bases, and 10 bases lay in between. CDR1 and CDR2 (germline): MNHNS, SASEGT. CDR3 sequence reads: CASSAWGSTEAFF. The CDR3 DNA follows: TGTGCCAGCAGTGCATGGGGAAGCACTGAAGCTTTCTTT.

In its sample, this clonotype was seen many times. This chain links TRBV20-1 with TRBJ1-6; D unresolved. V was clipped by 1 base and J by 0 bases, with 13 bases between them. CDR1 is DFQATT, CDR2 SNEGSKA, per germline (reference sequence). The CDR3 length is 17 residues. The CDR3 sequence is CSARGEQKSSYNSPLHF. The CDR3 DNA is TGCAGTGCTAGAGGCGAACAGAAGAGCTCCTATAATTCACCCCTCCACTTT.

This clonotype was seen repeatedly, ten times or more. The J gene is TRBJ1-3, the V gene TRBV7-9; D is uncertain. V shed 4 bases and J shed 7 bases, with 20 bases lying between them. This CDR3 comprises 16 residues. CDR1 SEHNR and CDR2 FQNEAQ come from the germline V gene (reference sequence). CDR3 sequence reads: CASSSGAESYWNTIYF. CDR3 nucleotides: TGTGCCAGCAGCTCCGGTGCCGAAAGTTACTGGAACACCATATATTTT.

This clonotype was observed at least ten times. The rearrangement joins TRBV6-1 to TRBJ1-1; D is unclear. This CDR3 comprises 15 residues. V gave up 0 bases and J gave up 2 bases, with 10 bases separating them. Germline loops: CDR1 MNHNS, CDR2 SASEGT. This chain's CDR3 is CASSEAWTGNTEAFF. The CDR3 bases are TGTGCCAGCAGTGAAGCCTGGACGGGAAACACTGAAGCTTTCTTT.

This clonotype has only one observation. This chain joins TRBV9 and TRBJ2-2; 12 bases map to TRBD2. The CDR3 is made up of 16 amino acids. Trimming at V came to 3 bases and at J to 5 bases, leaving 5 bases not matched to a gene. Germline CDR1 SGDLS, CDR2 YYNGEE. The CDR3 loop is CASSGLAGVGTGELFF. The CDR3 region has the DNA TGTGCCAGCAGCGGACTAGCGGGGGTTGGGACCGGGGAGCTGTTTTTT. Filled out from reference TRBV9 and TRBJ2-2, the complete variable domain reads DSGVTQTPKHLITATGQRVTLRCSPRSGDLSVYWYQQSLDQGLQFLIQYYNGEERAKGNILERFSAQQFPDLHSELNLSSLELGDSALYFCASSGLAGVGTGELFFGEGSRLTVL.

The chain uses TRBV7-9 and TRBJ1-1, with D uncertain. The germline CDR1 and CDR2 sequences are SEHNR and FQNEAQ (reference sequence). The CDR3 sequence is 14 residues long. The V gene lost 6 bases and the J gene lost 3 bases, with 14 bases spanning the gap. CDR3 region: CASSPPNRDTEAFF. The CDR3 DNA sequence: TGTGCCAGCAGTCCCCCAAACCGGGACACTGAAGCTTTCTTT.

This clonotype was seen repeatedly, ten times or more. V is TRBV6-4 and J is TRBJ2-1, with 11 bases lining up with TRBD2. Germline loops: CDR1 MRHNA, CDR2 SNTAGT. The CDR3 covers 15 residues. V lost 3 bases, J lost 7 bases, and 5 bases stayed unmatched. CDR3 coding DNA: TGTGCCAGCAGTGAATTAGCGGGGGGGGGAAATGAGCAGTTCTTC. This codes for CASSELAGGGNEQFF.

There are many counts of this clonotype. This CDR3 is CASIANPLRKERFIDTQYF. CDR3 in DNA: TGTGCCAGCATCGCCAACCCGCTAAGAAAGGAGCGTTTCATCGATACGCAGTATTTT. The chain carries TRBV5-8 and TRBJ2-3; D remains unclear. The CDR3 is made up of 19 amino acids. Germline V gene sequence: CDR1 SGHTS, CDR2 YDEGEE. Trimming pared 6 bases from V and 6 bases from J, leaving 32 bases between.

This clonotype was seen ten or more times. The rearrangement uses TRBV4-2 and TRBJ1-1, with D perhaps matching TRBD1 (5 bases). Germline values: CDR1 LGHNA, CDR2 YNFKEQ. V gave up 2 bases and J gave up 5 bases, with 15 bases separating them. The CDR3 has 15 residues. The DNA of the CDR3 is TGTGCCAGCAGCCAACCCCTCGGGGGGTGGACTGAAGCTTTCTTT. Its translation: CASSQPLGGWTEAFF.

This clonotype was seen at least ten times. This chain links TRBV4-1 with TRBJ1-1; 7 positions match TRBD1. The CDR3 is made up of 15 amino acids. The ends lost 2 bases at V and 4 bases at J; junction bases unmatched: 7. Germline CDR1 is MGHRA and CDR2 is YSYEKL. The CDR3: CASSQLTGSATEAFF. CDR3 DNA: TGCGCCAGCAGCCAATTGACAGGGTCGGCCACTGAAGCTTTCTTT.

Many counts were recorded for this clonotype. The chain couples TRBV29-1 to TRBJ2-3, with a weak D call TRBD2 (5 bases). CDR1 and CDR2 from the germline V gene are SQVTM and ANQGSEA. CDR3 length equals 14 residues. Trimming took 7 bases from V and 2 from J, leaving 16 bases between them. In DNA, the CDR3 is TGCAGCGCCGACCGGGATTCTACCACAGATACGCAGTATTTT. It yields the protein CSADRDSTTDTQYF.

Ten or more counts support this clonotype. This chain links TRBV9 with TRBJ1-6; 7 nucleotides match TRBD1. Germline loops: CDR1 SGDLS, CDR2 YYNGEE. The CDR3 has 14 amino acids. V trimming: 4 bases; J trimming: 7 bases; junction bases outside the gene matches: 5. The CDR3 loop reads CASSTGTANSPLHF. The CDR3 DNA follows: TGTGCCAGCAGCACCGGGACAGCCAATTCACCCCTCCACTTT. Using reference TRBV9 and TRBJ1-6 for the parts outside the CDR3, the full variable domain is DSGVTQTPKHLITATGQRVTLRCSPRSGDLSVYWYQQSLDQGLQFLIQYYNGEERAKGNILERFSAQQFPDLHSELNLSSLELGDSALYFCASSTGTANSPLHFGNGTRLTVT.